Following are 23 T cell receptor beta chains from one sample sequenced in a study of shared clonotypes between healthy human individuals. Here immunoSEQ multiplex PCR was the method, and the copy in TCRdb shows in-frame clones only, minus some. This table has 2 million to 2.5 million clones, more than 90% appearing once. Sequencing was carried out using naive CD4+ T cells sorted from blood. The subset was: CD45RA+ positively selected. The receptors stem from a man between 18 and 35 years old in good health.

The chain carries TRBV30 and TRBJ1-2, with D possibly being TRBD1 (5 bases). Germline V lookup: CDR1 GTSNPN, CDR2 SVGIG (reference sequence). V was trimmed by 3 bases and J by 4 bases, leaving 15 bases between them. The CDR3 is 14 residues long. CDR3 in amino acids: CAWRMGPIAYGYTF. The DNA for the CDR3 is TGTGCCTGGAGGATGGGGCCCATAGCCTATGGCTACACCTTC.

The chain has TRBV4-3 and TRBJ2-3; TRBD2 might be the D (6 bases). Germline V gives CDR1 LGHNA, CDR2 YSLEER. The length of the CDR3 is 15 residues. With 0 bases removed from V and 6 bases from J, the gap between germline ends came to 13 bases. CDR3: CASSQDRIGGDTQYF. The CDR3 nucleotides read TGCGCCAGCAGCCAAGATCGAATAGGAGGGGATACGCAGTATTTT.

V gene TRBV18 combines with J gene TRBJ1-1; 10 bases agree with TRBD1. Germline V lookup: CDR1 KGHSH, CDR2 LQKENI. This CDR3 comprises 15 residues. The trim removed 6 bases at V and 4 bases at J, leaving 8 bases unmatched. In DNA form, the CDR3 reads TGTGCCAGCTCCGCGACAGGGGGCAGATTCACTGAAGCTTTCTTT. Translation gives CASSATGGRFTEAFF.

This chain connects TRBV25-1 to TRBJ2-2, with D hard to call. V was trimmed by 1 base and J by 1 base, leaving 1 base between them. CDR1 MGHDK and CDR2 SYGVNS come from the germline V gene. The CDR3 extends over 13 amino acids. CDR3 coding DNA: TGTGCCAGCAGTGAATGGAACACCGGGGAGCTGTTTTTT. Translating it yields CASSEWNTGELFF.

The V gene is TRBV6-1, the J gene TRBJ1-6, with 10 bases matching TRBD1. CDR3 length equals 15 residues. Trimming at V came to 7 bases and at J to 9 bases, leaving 9 bases not matched to a gene. The V gene's germline CDR1 is MNHNS and CDR2 SASEGT. The CDR3 spells CASKSETGGFSPLHF. In DNA form, the CDR3 reads TGTGCCAGCAAGTCGGAGACAGGGGGCTTTTCACCCCTCCACTTT.

The chain links TRBV7-2 to TRBJ2-7; a weak D match, TRBD2 (6 bases). The CDR3 sequence is 14 residues long. Trimming removed 4 bases from V and 0 bases from J, with 10 bases in between. Germline V lookup: CDR1 SGHTA, CDR2 FQGNSA. CDR3 in DNA: TGTGCCAGCAGCTGGGGACTCGGCTCCTACGAGCAGTACTTC. Translating it yields CASSWGLGSYEQYF.

The V and J genes are TRBV10-3 and TRBJ2-2; D is uncertain. The CDR3 runs to 14 residues. The V gene's germline CDR1 is ENHRY and CDR2 SYGVKD. Deletions cut 3 bases from V and 6 bases from J, with 11 bases between. CDR3 coding DNA: TGTGCCATCAGTGAAAGTCGCAGGCCCGGGGAGCTGTTTTTT. Amino acid sequence: CAISESRRPGELFF.

This chain connects TRBV5-1 to TRBJ2-7; tentatively, D is TRBD1 (6 bases). This CDR3 comprises 13 residues. V lost 5 bases, J lost 2 bases, and 11 bases lay in between. Per the germline V gene, CDR1 is SGHRS and CDR2 is YFSETQ. The CDR3 region has the DNA TGCGCCAGCAGTCGGGACAAACCCTACGAGCAGTACTTC. It yields the protein CASSRDKPYEQYF.

The chain joins TRBV5-1 to TRBJ1-2; TRBD1 aligns across 9 bases. Per germline, CDR1 SGHRS and CDR2 YFSETQ. Germline trimming cut 0 bases from V and 6 bases from J; bases unmatched to any gene: 6. The length of the CDR3 is 15 residues. This CDR3 is CASSLEGTGLDGYTF. DNA for the CDR3: TGCGCCAGCAGCTTGGAAGGGACAGGGTTAGATGGCTACACCTTC.

This chain links TRBV28 with TRBJ2-1; TRBD2 matches at 7 bases. Unmatched junction bases numbered 10, after V lost 1 base and J lost 4 bases. This CDR3 is 17 amino acids long. Germline V CDR1 and CDR2: MDHEN, SYDVKM. CDR3 DNA: TGTGCCAGCAGTTTATCAAGCGGGGTCGACGGGTACAATGAGCAGTTCTTC. It yields the protein CASSLSSGVDGYNEQFF.

The chain combines TRBV15 with TRBJ1-4; TRBD1 matches 7 bases. This CDR3 contains 15 residues. Germline V gives CDR1 LNHNV, CDR2 YYDKDF (reference sequence). Trimming cost V 0 bases and J 4 bases; bases outside gene matches: 2. The CDR3 spells CATSRDDRDNEKLFF. Written as DNA, the CDR3 is TGTGCCACCAGCAGAGACGACAGGGATAATGAAAAACTGTTTTTT. The entire variable domain, with the rest obtained from reference TRBV15 and TRBJ1-4, is as follows: DAMVIQNPRYQVTQFGKPVTLSCSQTLNHNVMYWYQQKSSQAPKLLFHYYDKDFNNEADTPDNFQSRRPNTSFCFLDIRSPGLGDTAMYLCATSRDDRDNEKLFFGSGTQLSVL.

The rearrangement joins TRBV30 to TRBJ2-5; 9 nucleotides agree with TRBD2. Germline V gene data show CDR1 as GTSNPN and CDR2 as SVGIG (reference sequence). After removal of 1 base from V and 1 base from J, the junction contained 1 base not matched to a gene. This CDR3 has 14 residues. CDR3 in DNA: TGTGCCTGGAGTGGAGCGGGGGGCCAAGAGACCCAGTACTTC. Translated: CAWSGAGGQETQYF.

The chain employs TRBV5-1 and TRBJ2-2; weak D call: TRBD1 (5 bases). The V end was cut by 0 bases, the J end by 4 bases, with 10 bases between. The CDR3 has 15 residues. Germline V gives CDR1 SGHRS, CDR2 YFSETQ. CDR3 region: CASSLGAGLTGELFF. CDR3 sequence (DNA): TGCGCCAGCAGCTTGGGGGCAGGGCTCACCGGGGAGCTGTTTTTT.

The rearrangement joins TRBV6-5 to TRBJ2-2; 7 bases agree with TRBD1. The CDR3 is 15 residues long. CDR1 is MNHEY and CDR2 is SVGAGI in the germline V gene. V lost 5 bases and J lost 5; bases outside the gene matches: 8. The CDR3 spells CASSTGATVTGELFF. The CDR3 nucleotides are TGTGCCAGCAGTACAGGGGCGACGGTAACCGGGGAGCTGTTTTTT.

V is TRBV9 and J is TRBJ2-5; D is ambiguous. The V gene's germline CDR1 is SGDLS and CDR2 YYNGEE. The V gene lost 0 bases and the J gene lost 5 bases, with 11 bases spanning the gap. The CDR3 is 14 amino acids. CDR3: CASSVEGSKETQYF. The CDR3 DNA follows: TGTGCCAGCAGCGTAGAGGGTAGCAAGGAGACCCAGTACTTC.

The chain joins TRBV18 to TRBJ2-3; D uncertain. The length of the CDR3 is 15 residues. V was shortened by 2 bases and J by 1 base, with 10 bases between the two germline ends. Germline lookup yields CDR1 KGHSH and CDR2 LQKENI. CDR3: CASSPYQSGTDTQYF. The CDR3 nucleotides are TGTGCCAGCTCACCATACCAGTCGGGCACAGATACGCAGTATTTT. The full variable domain, in which reference TRBV18 and TRBJ2-3 provide the parts outside the CDR3, is NAGVMQNPRHLVRRRGQEARLRCSPMKGHSHVYWYRQLPEEGLKFMVYLQKENIIDESGMPKERFSAEFPKEGPSILRIQQVVRGDSAAYFCASSPYQSGTDTQYFGPGTRLTVL.

The chain combines TRBV6-5 with TRBJ1-5; D ambiguous. The CDR3 totals 14 residues. The germline V gene encodes CDR1 MNHEY and CDR2 SVGAGI. Between the trimmed V and J ends, which lost 2 bases and 2 bases, there was a span of 7 bases. In DNA, the CDR3 is TGTGCCAGCAGTTACCGTTTCGGCAATCAGCCCCAGCATTTT. Its translation: CASSYRFGNQPQHF.

The rearrangement joins TRBV4-3 to TRBJ2-2; 10 bases are shared with TRBD2. V dropped 0 bases and J dropped 6; count of bases not matched to a gene: 4. Germline-derived CDR1 and CDR2 are LGHNA and YSLEER. CDR3 length equals 16 residues. CDR3 protein: CASSQESGRGAGELFF. As DNA, the CDR3 is TGCGCCAGCAGCCAAGAAAGCGGGAGGGGCGCCGGGGAGCTGTTTTTT.

The chain carries TRBV18 and TRBJ1-1; D remains ambiguous. The CDR3 runs 15 residues. V lost 0 bases to trimming and J lost 4 bases, with 12 bases between them. CDR1 is KGHSH and CDR2 is LQKENI in the germline V gene. The CDR3 region is CASSPPSPAGTEAFF. The DNA of the CDR3 is TGTGCCAGCTCACCACCATCCCCGGCGGGCACTGAAGCTTTCTTT.

The V and J genes are TRBV28 and TRBJ1-5; D unresolved. The ends were cut back, 4 bases at V and 9 bases at J, with 7 bases in the middle. The CDR3 is 11 residues long. Per the germline V gene, CDR1 is MDHEN and CDR2 is SYDVKM. The CDR3 is CASSSLTPQHF. The CDR3, as DNA: TGTGCCAGCAGTTCTCTGACGCCCCAGCATTTT.

This sequence joins TRBV18 and TRBJ2-3, with D possibly being TRBD1 (5 bases). The germline V and J ends were trimmed by 2 bases and 0 bases, with 12 bases remaining between them. The germline V gene encodes CDR1 KGHSH and CDR2 LQKENI. The CDR3 is made up of 16 amino acids. The CDR3 loop reads CASSPGAPTSTDTQYF. Here the CDR3 DNA reads TGTGCCAGCTCACCAGGGGCCCCGACTAGCACAGATACGCAGTATTTT.

The chain recombines TRBV5-5 with TRBJ2-7; a possible D gene is TRBD1 (7 bases). CDR1 SGHKS and CDR2 YYEKEE come from the germline V gene (reference sequence). This CDR3 is 14 amino acids long. V was trimmed by 9 bases and J by 1 base, leaving 17 bases between them. As DNA, the CDR3 is TGTGCCACCCAATTGCAGGGGGGATCCTACGAGCAGTACTTC. Amino acids: CATQLQGGSYEQYF.

The genes are TRBV10-2 and TRBJ2-5; D not certain. CDR3 length equals 16 residues. V lost 6 bases and J 2 bases, leaving 19 bases between the germline ends. Germline V gene lookup returns CDR1 WSHSY and CDR2 SAAADI. The CDR3 bases are TGCGCCAGCAGGGGGTCGGGCCCATTTAGGCAAGAGACCCAGTACTTC. Its protein product is CASRGSGPFRQETQYF.